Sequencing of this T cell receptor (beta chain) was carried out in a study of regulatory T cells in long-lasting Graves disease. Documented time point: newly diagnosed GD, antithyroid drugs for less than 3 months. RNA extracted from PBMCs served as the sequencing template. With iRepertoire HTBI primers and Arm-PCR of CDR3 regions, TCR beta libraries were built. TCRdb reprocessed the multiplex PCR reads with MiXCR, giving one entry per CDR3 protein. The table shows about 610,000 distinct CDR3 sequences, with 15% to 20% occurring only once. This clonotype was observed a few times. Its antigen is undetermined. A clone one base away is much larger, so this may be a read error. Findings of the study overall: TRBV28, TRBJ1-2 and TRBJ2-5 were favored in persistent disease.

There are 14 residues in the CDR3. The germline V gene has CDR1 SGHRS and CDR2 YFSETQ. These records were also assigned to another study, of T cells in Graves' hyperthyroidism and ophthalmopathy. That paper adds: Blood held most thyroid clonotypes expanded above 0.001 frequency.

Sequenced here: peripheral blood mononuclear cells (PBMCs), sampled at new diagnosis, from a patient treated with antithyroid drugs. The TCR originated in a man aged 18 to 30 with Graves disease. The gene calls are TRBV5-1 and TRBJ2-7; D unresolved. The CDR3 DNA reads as TGCGCCAGCGGCTTGTTGGGTCGCTCCTACGAGCAGTACTTC. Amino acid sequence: CASGLLGRSYEQYF.